This T cell receptor beta chain was observed in a study of post-analysis software for immune sequencing data. Study outcomes and limitations: Included in a set of about five TRBV segments more frequent in patients than controls were TRBV5-6, TRBV5-1 and TRBV20-1.

There are a few counts of this clonotype. Its antigen is currently unknown. V was pared by 5 bases and J by 2 bases, with 13 bases between. The CDR3 sequence is 15 residues long. Germline loops: CDR1 LNHNV, CDR2 YYDKDF (reference sequence). Prepared libraries of TCR beta cDNA carried unique molecular identifiers. A single record per CDR3 protein comes from TCRdb applying MiXCR to the PCR reads. The sample includes some 690,000 distinct CDR3 sequences, 30% of them seen just once. The origin of this receptor is a girl aged 5-17 years with multiple sclerosis. Sequencing used blood. The chain couples TRBV15 to TRBJ2-1; the D is unclear. The CDR3 here is CATSPQFPAYNEQFF. In nucleotides, the CDR3 is TGTGCCACCAGCCCCCAGTTCCCCGCCTACAATGAGCAGTTCTTC.